This TCR beta chain is drawn from a study of blood T cell repertoires in COVID-19. Produced via immunoSEQ multiplex PCR; TCRdb's table is partial and in-frame only. The sample gives 140,000 to 150,000 clones, 80% to 90% of which show up once; around 15% is in the top ten. From germline, CDR1 is SEHNR and CDR2 FQNEAQ (reference sequence). This CDR3 is built from 15 residues. Trimming stripped 5 bases from V and 7 bases from J, with 21 bases between. The V gene is TRBV7-9, the J gene TRBJ2-7; TRBD2 might be the D (5 bases). The sample comprised peripheral blood. This clonotype was sampled from a man younger than 35 with COVID-19, enrolled during active disease. CDR3 region: CASSPRGLRSVEQYF. The CDR3, as DNA: TGTGCCAGCAGCCCCCGAGGACTGCGGAGCGTGGAGCAGTACTTC.